This is a list of T cell receptor beta chains from one sample in a study of blood T cells in healthy people across ages. TCRdb redid the calling of the 5' RACE reads with MiXCR, one entry per CDR3 protein. The sample shows about 620,000 distinct CDR3 sequences, about 21% of them seen only once. What was sequenced was blood. Every receptor here comes from a man between 70 and 80 years old in good health. CDR3s include the opening cysteine and the closing phenylalanine or tryptophan.

v_gene	j_gene	CDR3aa
TRBV4-3	TRBJ2-7	CASSQDAFSVLSSEQYF
TRBV11-2	TRBJ2-5	CASSLDYQNNELFF
TRBV20-1	TRBJ2-1	CSASGMYNEQFF
TRBV11-2	TRBJ1-4	CASSSRDVVGGEKLFF
TRBV5-1	TRBJ2-2	CASSLRQGEAGELFF
TRBV28	NA	CASHAVRNEQFF
TRBV6-2/TRBV6-3	TRBJ1-1	CASSALRGSNTEAFF
TRBV6-1	TRBJ2-7	CASSEARGREQYF
TRBV27	NA	CASSSVPYEQYF
TRBV18	TRBJ1-2	CASSPPQGAAYGYTF
TRBV19	NA	CASSNTGGREQYF
TRBV20-1	TRBJ2-3	CSANPLSGRAGDTQYF
TRBV9	TRBJ2-3	CASSVTGPRDTQYF
TRBV6-6	TRBJ2-7	CASSYSILSYEQYF
TRBV6-4	TRBJ2-2	CASSEIAGTGELFF
TRBV3-1	TRBJ1-1	CASSPYTGETEAFF
TRBV19	TRBJ2-7	CASSLAVNSYEQYF
TRBV20-1	TRBJ1-3	CSAYLGNTIYF
TRBV20-1	TRBJ2-3	CSARPETSGNTDTQCF
TRBV7-6	TRBJ1-1	CASSPGQSNTEAFF
TRBV24-1	TRBJ2-3	CATSDFTSGRERYTQYF
TRBV11-2	TRBJ2-5	CASSTMTGRGETQYF
TRBV7-2	TRBJ2-3	CASSLKVLASTDTQYF
TRBV5-8	TRBJ2-3	CASSSIFRVTDTQYF
TRBV4-3	TRBJ2-7	CASSQNLGTSGTSYEQYF
TRBV27	TRBJ2-3	CASSALGTSGSTDTQYF
TRBV5-1	TRBJ2-2	CASSGAVNTGELFF
TRBV5-6	TRBJ1-2	CASSPGGGGYGYTF
TRBV4-1	TRBJ1-3	CASSQHSIQDTVSGNTIYF
TRBV11-2	TRBJ2-6	CASSLDGRRTGANVLTF
TRBV7-7	TRBJ2-3	CASSLFRTDTQYF
TRBV20-1	TRBJ2-3	CSDTSFLNTDTQYF
TRBV4-1	TRBJ2-7	CASSQEWLAEHYEQYF
TRBV3-1	TRBJ2-2	CASTPGLAPNTGELFF
TRBV6-6	TRBJ1-5	CASTTEQGNNQPQHF
TRBV5-1	TRBJ2-1	CASSLVPGNNEQFF
TRBV12-3/TRBV12-4	TRBJ2-1	CASSLVLGLAVNNEQFF
TRBV11-1	TRBJ2-5	CASSPLGSGSDETQYF
TRBV24-1	TRBJ2-1	CATSDSASGRVYEQFF
TRBV9	TRBJ2-7	CASSVGGTYEQYF
TRBV15	TRBJ2-7	CATSRDVTGGGEQYF
TRBV2	TRBJ2-3	CASSEALAGGTDTQYF